What follows describes a single TCR beta chain. Its antigen is unknown. Additional DNA sequences in this sample encode the identical CDR3. CDR1 and CDR2 (germline): SGHRS, YFSETQ. V lost 2 bases to trimming and J lost 4 bases, with 7 bases between them. The CDR3 contains 12 residues. This sample stems from a study of OX40 agonist ivuxolimab in advanced cancers. Study summary: People who had prior anti-PD-1, anti-PD-L1 or anti-CTLA-4 therapy could take part, and around 39% had some. Findings and limits, study-wide: Expanded clones were, on average, more numerous among CD8+ T cells than CD4+. In a subset of nonresponders, normalized T-cell clonal expansion was also low.

This table comes from immunoSEQ multiplex PCR, and its TCRdb copy is limited to in-frame clones, with some not included. The sample contains some 95,000 clones, around nine tenths of which appear only once. This TCR was recovered from an adult with an advanced solid tumor such as melanoma, head and neck, liver or kidney cancer. This specimen was CD4+ or CD8+ T cells sorted from blood, taken in a trial of the OX40 agonist ivuxolimab. The genes are TRBV5-1 and TRBJ2-7; D uncertain. The CDR3 region is CASSLQSYEQYF. Written as DNA, the CDR3 is TGCGCCAGCAGCTTACAGTCTTACGAGCAGTACTTC.